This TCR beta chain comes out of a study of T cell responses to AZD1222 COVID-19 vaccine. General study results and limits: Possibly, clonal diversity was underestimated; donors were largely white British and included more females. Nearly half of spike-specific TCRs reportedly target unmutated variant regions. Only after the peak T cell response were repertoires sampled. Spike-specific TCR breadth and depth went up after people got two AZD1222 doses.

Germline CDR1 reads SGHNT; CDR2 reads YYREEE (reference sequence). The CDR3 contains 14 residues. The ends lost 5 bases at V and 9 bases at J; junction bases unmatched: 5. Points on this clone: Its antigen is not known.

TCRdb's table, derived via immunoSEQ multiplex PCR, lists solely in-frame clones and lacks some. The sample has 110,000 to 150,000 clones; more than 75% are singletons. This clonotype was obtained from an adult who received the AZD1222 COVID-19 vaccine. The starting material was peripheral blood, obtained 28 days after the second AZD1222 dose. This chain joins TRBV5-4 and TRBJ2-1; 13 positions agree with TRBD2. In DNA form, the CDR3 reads TGTGCCAGCAGGGGGACTAGCGGGAACCTTGAGCAGTTCTTC. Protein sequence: CASRGTSGNLEQFF.